These 3 T cell receptor beta chains were sequenced from one sample in a study of blood T cell repertoires in COVID-19. TCRdb's copy holds only in-frame clones and misses some; the assay was immunoSEQ multiplex PCR. The sample has some 500,000 clones; around nine tenths are singletons. Sequencing input: PBMCs or T cells enriched from blood (not recorded which). These receptors all stem from a middle-aged woman who had recovered from COVID-19.

The chain employs TRBV5-1 and TRBJ1-5; 8 bases align to TRBD1. V lost 0 bases and J lost 4; bases outside the gene matches: 3. CDR3 length: 15 residues. Germline CDR1 reads SGHRS; CDR2 reads YFSETQ. CDR3: CASSLEQGDNQPQHF. CDR3 in DNA: TGCGCCAGCAGCTTGGAACAGGGGGATAATCAGCCCCAGCATTTT. The full variable domain, with the rest looked up from reference TRBV5-1 and TRBJ1-5, is KAGVTQTPRYLIKTRGQQVTLSCSPISGHRSVSWYQQTPGQGLQFLFEYFSETQRNKGNFPGRFSGRQFSNSRSEMNVSTLELGDSALYLCASSLEQGDNQPQHFGDGTRLSIL.

The gene calls are TRBV11-2 and TRBJ2-2; 10 positions agree with TRBD2. The CDR3 is 15 residues long. Germline CDR1 SGHAT, CDR2 FQNNGV. V lost 5 bases to trimming and J lost 2 bases; unmatched junction nucleotides: 2. CDR3 amino acids: CASSPSGSNTGELFF. The CDR3 DNA is TGTGCCAGCAGCCCTAGCGGGAGCAACACCGGGGAGCTGTTTTTT.

The gene calls are TRBV5-1 and TRBJ2-7, with TRBD2 matching over 8 bases. The CDR3 sequence is 15 residues long. V was pared by 3 bases and J by 0 bases, with 5 bases of the junction left unmatched. Germline CDR1 reads SGHRS; CDR2 reads YFSETQ. The CDR3 region has the DNA TGCGCCAGCAGCTGGCGGGGGGAAGGCTCCTACGAGCAGTACTTC. Its protein is CASSWRGEGSYEQYF.